A single sample is the source of the 29 T cell receptor beta chains below, sequenced in a study of blood T cell repertoires in COVID-19 (TCRdb year 2020). Libraries were constructed by the immunoSEQ multiplex PCR assay. TCRdb holds this immuneACCESS table with in-frame rearrangements only. Some clones are missing; in checked studies, unresolved V genes explain under half, and the rest has no known cause. A total of some 250,000 clones appear in this sample, approximately 84% of them only once. The leading ten clones occupy about 3% of the sample. Sequencing input: peripheral blood. These receptors were taken from a woman aged 25 to 45 who had recovered from COVID-19.

This chain links TRBV5-6 with TRBJ1-1; TRBD1 aligns across 7 bases. Germline V gives CDR1 SGHDT, CDR2 YYEEEE. The CDR3 covers 14 residues. Trimming cost V 4 bases and J 6 bases; bases outside gene matches: 9. CDR3 coding DNA: TGTGCCAGCAGCCGCAGCCCAGGACAGGCTGAAGCTTTCTTT. Amino acid sequence: CASSRSPGQAEAFF.

This clone occurred once. The chain couples TRBV27 to TRBJ1-5; the D is unclear. In germline, CDR1 is MNHEY, CDR2 SMNVEV (reference sequence). The CDR3 is 12 amino acids. V lost 2 bases, J lost 7 bases, and 6 bases lay in between. The CDR3 nucleotides are TGTGCCAGCAGTTTACCGGGGCAGCCCCAGCATTTT. Protein sequence: CASSLPGQPQHF.

The chain recombines TRBV28 with TRBJ1-2, with D tentatively TRBD1 (6 bases). Deletions cut 4 bases from V and 7 bases from J, with 7 bases between. Per the germline V gene, CDR1 is MDHEN and CDR2 is SYDVKM. The CDR3 has 11 amino acids. CDR3: CASSSGVGYTF. CDR3 sequence (DNA): TGTGCCAGCAGTTCAGGGGTTGGCTACACCTTC.

J is TRBJ2-1 and V is TRBV27; D unclear. This CDR3 spans 17 amino acids. V was cut by 2 bases and J by 0 bases, with 14 bases left in between. Germline values: CDR1 MNHEY, CDR2 SMNVEV (reference sequence). CDR3 in amino acids: CASSLERLSSSYNEQFF. In DNA, the CDR3 is TGTGCCAGCAGTTTAGAACGGTTGTCGAGCTCCTACAATGAGCAGTTCTTC.

The chain recombines TRBV9 with TRBJ2-6; 9 nucleotides line up with TRBD1. Looked up from germline, CDR1 is SGDLS and CDR2 is YYNGEE. The V and J ends lost 4 bases and 4 bases, in that order; junction bases with no gene match: 12. This CDR3 contains 18 residues. The CDR3 region is CASSWVGQGVKGANVLTF. The CDR3 DNA sequence: TGTGCCAGCAGCTGGGTGGGACAGGGCGTAAAGGGGGCCAACGTCCTGACTTTC.

V gene TRBV6-5 combines with J gene TRBJ1-1; a possible D gene is TRBD1 (5 bases). From germline, CDR1 is MNHEY and CDR2 SVGAGI. Trimming shortened V by 8 bases and J by 1 base, and 8 bases separated the two germline ends. The CDR3 has 12 amino acids. CDR3 DNA: TGTGCCAGCCGCGGGACGAACACTGAAGCTTTCTTT. Encoded protein: CASRGTNTEAFF.

V gene TRBV29-1 combines with J gene TRBJ2-3; the match to TRBD2 covers 9 bases. Unmatched junction bases numbered 2, after V lost 3 bases and J lost 4 bases. Germline assignment: CDR1 SQVTM and CDR2 ANQGSEA. This CDR3 is built from 13 residues. The CDR3 loop reads CSVDGLAPDTQYF. In DNA form, the CDR3 reads TGCAGCGTTGACGGACTAGCGCCAGATACGCAGTATTTT.

CDR3 region: CASSQDPGGLADTQYF. CDR3 DNA sequence: TGTGCCAGCAGCCAAGATCCGGGGGGATTAGCCGATACGCAGTATTTT. This chain links TRBV4-2 with TRBJ2-3; 7 bases are shared with TRBD2. V was clipped by 0 bases and J by 6 bases; unmatched bases: 9. Germline CDR1 and CDR2: LGHNA and YNFKEQ. This CDR3 is 16 amino acids long.

The V call is TRBV15, the J call TRBJ2-7; 11 nucleotides agree with TRBD1. V was pared by 5 bases and J by 2 bases, with 5 bases of the junction left unmatched. The CDR3 extends over 15 amino acids. Germline values: CDR1 LNHNV, CDR2 YYDKDF (reference sequence). CDR3 DNA sequence: TGTGCCACCAGCTGGACAGGGGGCTCCCCCTACGAGCAGTACTTC. This translates into CATSWTGGSPYEQYF. Based on the CDR3 plus reference TRBV15 and TRBJ2-7, the full variable domain is DAMVIQNPRYQVTQFGKPVTLSCSQTLNHNVMYWYQQKSSQAPKLLFHYYDKDFNNEADTPDNFQSRRPNTSFCFLDIRSPGLGDTAMYLCATSWTGGSPYEQYFGPGTRLTVT.

This chain joins TRBV19 and TRBJ1-5; 10 nucleotides align to TRBD1. Trimming removed 5 bases from V and 5 bases from J; junction bases left unmatched: 3. Per germline, CDR1 LNHDA and CDR2 SQIVND (reference sequence). This CDR3 is 14 amino acids long. The CDR3 DNA reads TGTGCCAGTAGTTTCGGGACAGGGGATCAGCCCCAGCATTTT. It translates to CASSFGTGDQPQHF.

The chain employs TRBV2 and TRBJ1-2; D unresolved. The CDR3 is 13 amino acids. Trimming left V 2 bases short and J 4 bases short, with 8 bases between. Germline V gene sequence: CDR1 SNHLY, CDR2 FYNNEI. CDR3 sequence (DNA): TGTGCCAGCAGTGAACCCGGTATCTATGGCTACACCTTC. It specifies CASSEPGIYGYTF.

The CDR3 nucleotides read TGCGCCAGCAGCCGACAGGGTAGTAGGACTAATGAAAAACTGTTTTTT. Protein sequence: CASSRQGSRTNEKLFF. J is TRBJ1-4 and V is TRBV4-1, with 7 bases matching TRBD1. The V gene's germline CDR1 is MGHRA and CDR2 YSYEKL. The CDR3 is made up of 16 amino acids. Germline trimming cut 4 bases from V and 2 bases from J; bases unmatched to any gene: 7.

V is TRBV28 and J is TRBJ1-5, with D possibly TRBD1 on 6 matching bases. Trimming left V 7 bases short and J 3 bases short, with 13 bases between. The length of the CDR3 is 14 residues. Germline CDR1 reads MDHEN; CDR2 reads SYDVKM. CDR3 bases: TGTGCCAGCACAAGAACAGGGTACAATCAGCCCCAGCATTTT. Translated, it gives CASTRTGYNQPQHF.

The V gene is TRBV9, the J gene TRBJ2-3; TRBD2 might be the D (5 bases). Germline CDR1 is SGDLS and CDR2 is YYNGEE. CDR3 size: 16 residues. Trimming cost V 0 bases and J 6 bases, with 17 bases left between them. This chain's CDR3 is CASSVGVVGGADTQYF. The CDR3 nucleotides read TGTGCCAGCAGCGTAGGGGTGGTAGGAGGCGCTGATACGCAGTATTTT.

This clone was seen a handful of times. The chain has TRBV7-6 and TRBJ2-1; TRBD2 agrees at 10 bases. Germline assignment: CDR1 SGHVS and CDR2 FNYEAQ. Trimming at V came to 5 bases and at J to 10 bases, leaving 8 bases not matched to a gene. The CDR3 spans 14 residues. CDR3 nucleotide sequence: TGTGCCAGCAGCCCAGCGGGGGGGCCCCGGGAGCAGTTCTTC. It translates to CASSPAGGPREQFF.

V gene TRBV18 combines with J gene TRBJ2-5, with TRBD2 as a possible D gene (6 bases). CDR3 length: 14 amino acids. V was clipped by 3 bases and J by 1 base, with 9 bases between them. Germline values: CDR1 KGHSH, CDR2 LQKENI. The CDR3 region is CASSPTRVQETQYF. Written as DNA, the CDR3 is TGTGCCAGCTCACCGACTAGGGTCCAAGAGACCCAGTACTTC. The full variable domain, its missing parts supplied by reference TRBV18 and TRBJ2-5, is NAGVMQNPRHLVRRRGQEARLRCSPMKGHSHVYWYRQLPEEGLKFMVYLQKENIIDESGMPKERFSAEFPKEGPSILRIQQVVRGDSAAYFCASSPTRVQETQYFGPGTRLLVL.

The chain uses TRBV14 and TRBJ2-5, with 8 positions matching TRBD1. CDR1 is SGHDN and CDR2 is FVKESK in the germline V gene. The CDR3 runs to 16 residues. The J segment lost 5 bases and the V segment lost 1 base, leaving 9 bases of the junction unmatched. Here the CDR3 DNA reads TGTGCCAGCAGCCAAGTCAGGGGGCGATCCCGGGAGACCCAGTACTTC. Its protein product is CASSQVRGRSRETQYF.

The rearrangement links TRBV30 to TRBJ1-6; D unclear. V lost 5 bases and J lost 4, with 6 bases in between. The CDR3 is 12 residues long. Germline V gene lookup returns CDR1 GTSNPN and CDR2 SVGIG (reference sequence). This CDR3 reads CAWGRYNSPLHF. CDR3 bases: TGTGCCTGGGGCAGGTATAATTCACCCCTCCACTTT.

The rearrangement joins TRBV7-8 to TRBJ1-3, with a possible D match to TRBD1 (5 bases). V was pared by 2 bases and J by 0 bases, with 8 bases between. Germline CDR1 and CDR2: SGHVS and FQNEAQ. The CDR3 loop spans 15 amino acids. For the CDR3, the DNA is TGTGCCAGCAGCTTAAGGCAGGGCTCTGGAAACACCATATATTTT. It encodes CASSLRQGSGNTIYF.

The chain uses TRBV21-1 and TRBJ2-5; TRBD2, as called in the table, went unchecked against the DNA. TRBV21-1 is designated a pseudogene. The CDR3 is 14 residues long. Here the CDR3 DNA reads TGTGCCAGCAGCAAAACTAGGGTCCAAGAGACCCAGTACTTC. Translated, it gives CASSKTRVQETQYF.

The chain has TRBV19 and TRBJ2-2, with TRBD1 as a possible D gene (6 bases). In germline, CDR1 is LNHDA, CDR2 SQIVND (reference sequence). CDR3 length: 15 residues. V shed 4 bases and J shed 4 bases, with 13 bases lying between them. CDR3 coding DNA: TGTGCCAGTAGTAATACAGGGAAGGGCACCGGGGAGCTGTTTTTT. Protein product: CASSNTGKGTGELFF.

V and J are TRBV19 and TRBJ1-2; 7 nucleotides line up with TRBD1. Germline CDR1 is LNHDA and CDR2 is SQIVND (reference sequence). The CDR3 contains 12 residues. The J segment lost 10 bases and the V segment lost 6 bases, leaving 8 bases of the junction unmatched. The CDR3 bases are TGTGCCAGTAGCCAACAGGGGTTTGACTACACCTTC. Its translation: CASSQQGFDYTF.

V gene TRBV2 combines with J gene TRBJ1-5; tentatively, D is TRBD1 (5 bases). The CDR3 runs 15 residues. Trimming took 3 bases from V and 2 from J, leaving 11 bases between them. In germline, CDR1 is SNHLY, CDR2 FYNNEI. DNA of the CDR3: TGTGCCAGCAGTGATGGCGGGGGACGCAATCAGCCCCAGCATTTT. Its translation is CASSDGGGRNQPQHF.

About this clone itself: Other DNA sequences in this sample translate to the same CDR3. The V gene is TRBV19, the J gene TRBJ1-2; 7 bases are a match to TRBD1. There are 13 residues in the CDR3. Germline CDR1 reads LNHDA; CDR2 reads SQIVND (reference sequence). The ends lost 1 base at V and 5 bases at J; junction bases unmatched: 1. DNA of the CDR3: TGTGCCAGTAGTATAGGACAGGGATATGGCTACACCTTC. Its protein product is CASSIGQGYGYTF.

The rearrangement joins TRBV7-9 to TRBJ1-4; the D gene is possibly TRBD1 (5 bases). Per germline, CDR1 SEHNR and CDR2 FQNEAQ (reference sequence). Trimming stripped 8 bases from V and 5 bases from J, with 15 bases between. There are 14 residues in the CDR3. The CDR3 is CASSHGGANEKLFF. The CDR3 nucleotides are TGTGCCAGCTCCCACGGAGGGGCGAATGAAAAACTGTTTTTT.

The chain carries TRBV19 and TRBJ2-7, with unresolved D. The V end was cut by 1 base, the J end by 6 bases, with 13 bases between. This CDR3 is 14 amino acids long. CDR1 and CDR2 (germline): LNHDA, SQIVND (reference sequence). CDR3 nucleotides: TGTGCCAGTAGTATAGGTATCAAAAGAGGCGAGCAGTACTTC. Translating it yields CASSIGIKRGEQYF.

The rearrangement joins TRBV10-3 to TRBJ2-2; 8 bases agree with TRBD1. Per germline, CDR1 ENHRY and CDR2 SYGVKD. The CDR3 runs to 15 residues. Trimming cost V 3 bases and J 4 bases; bases outside gene matches: 4. This CDR3 is CAISEGQGGTGELFF. In nucleotides, the CDR3 is TGTGCCATCAGTGAAGGACAGGGAGGCACCGGGGAGCTGTTTTTT.

The rearrangement links TRBV2 to TRBJ1-5; D is possibly TRBD1 (6 bases). CDR1 SNHLY and CDR2 FYNNEI come from the germline V gene. Between the trimmed V and J ends, which lost 3 bases and 3 bases, there was a span of 9 bases. CDR3 length equals 14 residues. Here the CDR3 DNA reads TGTGCCAGCAGTGACAGGGGTAACAATCAGCCCCAGCATTTT. Translating gives CASSDRGNNQPQHF.

In its sample, this clone was seen a few times. The chain is built from TRBV5-1 and TRBJ2-3, with 12 bases fitting TRBD2. Germline CDR1 SGHRS, CDR2 YFSETQ. The CDR3 runs to 17 residues. Losses at the gene ends were 4 bases for V and 0 bases for J; bases not matched to a gene: 6. CDR3 sequence reads: CASSRRLAGESTDTQYF. CDR3 in DNA: TGCGCCAGCAGCCGAAGACTAGCGGGGGAGAGCACAGATACGCAGTATTTT.